The clone carrying this T cell receptor beta chain came up many times. The antigen is not known. Germline V CDR1 and CDR2: SGHVS, FNYEAQ. CDR3 length: 19 amino acids. V shed 0 bases and J 3 bases; nucleotides not matched to a gene: 13. Each patient went into thyroid surgery without having received any treatment. In the authors' workflow: Between-group CDR3 differences, defined by clinicopathological status, yielded a distant-metastasis classifier for papillary thyroid cancer. TCRdb used MiXCR to call clones anew from the PCR reads. TCRdb's processing, not the authors', yielded these V and J calls. The table shows roughly 59,000 clones, with 15% to 20% occurring only once. These data are taken from a study of metastatic and nonmetastatic thyroid tumors. As for the study in general: Where malignant and benign thyroid patients were concerned, repertoires were compared across blood and tumor or nodule tissue.

Study findings and constraints: The reported finding was significantly higher TCR beta diversity in malignant thyroid tumors relative to benign nodules, in blood and tumor.

Input material: blood. This sequence was found in a male donor with papillary thyroid cancer or a benign thyroid nodule (not recorded which). Some clones in this sample may be carry-over from other donors' samples. V usage is TRBV7-6 and J usage is TRBJ1-2; TRBD1 matches 10 bases. The CDR3 DNA reads as TGTGCCAGCAGCTTAGCGATAGGACAGGGGGGCCCTAGGTACTATGGCTACACCTTC. This codes for CASSLAIGQGGPRYYGYTF.